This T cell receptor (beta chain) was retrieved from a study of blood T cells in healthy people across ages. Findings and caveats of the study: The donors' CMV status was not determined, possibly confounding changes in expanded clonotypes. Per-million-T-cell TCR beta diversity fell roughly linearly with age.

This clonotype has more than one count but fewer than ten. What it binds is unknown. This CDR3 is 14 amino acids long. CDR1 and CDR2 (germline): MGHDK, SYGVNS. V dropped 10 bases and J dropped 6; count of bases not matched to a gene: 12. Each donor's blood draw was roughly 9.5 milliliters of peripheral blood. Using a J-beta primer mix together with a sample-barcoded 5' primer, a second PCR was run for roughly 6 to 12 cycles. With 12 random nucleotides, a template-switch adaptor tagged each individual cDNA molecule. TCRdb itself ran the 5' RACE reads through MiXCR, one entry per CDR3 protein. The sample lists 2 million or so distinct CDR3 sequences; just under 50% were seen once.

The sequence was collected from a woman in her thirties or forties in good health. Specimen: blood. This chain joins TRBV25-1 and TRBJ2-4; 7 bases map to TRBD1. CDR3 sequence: CATKSPGQTNIQYF. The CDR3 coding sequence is TGTGCCACCAAGTCCCCGGGACAGACAAACATTCAGTACTTC. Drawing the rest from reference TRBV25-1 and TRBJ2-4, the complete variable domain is EADIYQTPRYLVIGTGKKITLECSQTMGHDKMYWYQQDPGMELHLIHYSYGVNSTEKGDLSSESTVSRIRTEHFPLTLESARPSHTSQYLCATKSPGQTNIQYFGAGTRLSVL.